A single sample gave rise to the 18 T cell receptor beta chains below, sequenced in a study of shared clonotypes between healthy human individuals. Sequencing was performed with immunoSEQ multiplex PCR; in TCRdb, only in-frame clones are kept and a portion is missing. The sample lists fewer than 700,000 clones, around 95% seen once, with about 0.11% in the top ten. It was CD45RO-negative cells, positively selected for CCR7, that made up naive CD8 cells, with terminally differentiated effector memory CD45RA+ cells excluded. Material: naive CD8+ T cells sorted from blood. All receptors derive from a woman in her 30s in good health.

As concerns this clone: This specimen includes other DNA sequences encoding the same CDR3. This rearrangement joins TRBV28 to TRBJ2-1; D uncertain. V was cut by 2 bases and J by 2 bases, with 7 bases left in between. This CDR3 is 14 amino acids long. Germline V gene lookup returns CDR1 MDHEN and CDR2 SYDVKM. CDR3 sequence: CASSLGGTYNEQFF. In nucleotides, the CDR3 is TGTGCCAGCAGTTTAGGCGGAACCTACAATGAGCAGTTCTTC.

This chain joins TRBV10-3 and TRBJ2-7, with D possibly being TRBD1 or TRBD2 (5 bases each). Germline CDR1 and CDR2: ENHRY and SYGVKD. This CDR3 region has 11 residues. V lost 6 bases and J lost 6, with 9 bases in between. The CDR3 spells CAISPGREQYF. The CDR3 DNA follows: TGTGCCATCAGCCCGGGACGCGAGCAGTACTTC.

The CDR3 here is CASSEGTAGNTEAFF. DNA of the CDR3: TGCGCCAGCAGCGAAGGGACAGCGGGAAACACTGAAGCTTTCTTT. The chain joins TRBV5-1 to TRBJ1-1; TRBD1 aligns across 7 bases. Germline V gene data show CDR1 as SGHRS and CDR2 as YFSETQ. V gave up 4 bases and J gave up 2 bases; unmatched junction bases: 8. The CDR3 contains 15 residues.

A word on this clone: Other DNA sequences in this specimen translate into the identical CDR3. The rearrangement links TRBV7-9 to TRBJ2-7; D is unresolved. V lost 2 bases to trimming and J lost 4 bases, with 6 bases between them. This CDR3 spans 12 amino acids. The germline CDR1 and CDR2 sequences are SEHNR and FQNEAQ (reference sequence). The CDR3 spells CASSLNSYEQYF. As DNA, the CDR3 is TGTGCCAGCAGCTTAAATAGTTACGAGCAGTACTTC.

This clone appeared once. The chain carries TRBV11-2 and TRBJ1-1; maybe TRBD1 (5 bases). Trimming cost V 6 bases and J 1 base, with 15 bases left between them. CDR3 length: 15 amino acids. Germline loops: CDR1 SGHAT, CDR2 FQNNGV. The CDR3 DNA is TGTGCCAGCAGGCCCCCTGGGAGGGGGAACACTGAAGCTTTCTTT. The encoded protein is CASRPPGRGNTEAFF.

The chain links TRBV7-9 to TRBJ1-2; D remains unclear. The V gene lost 10 bases and the J gene lost 5 bases, with 17 bases spanning the gap. Germline V gives CDR1 SEHNR, CDR2 FQNEAQ (reference sequence). This CDR3 has 13 residues. The CDR3 reads CAIDDTDAYGYTF. Written as DNA, the CDR3 is TGTGCCATCGACGATACAGACGCGTATGGCTACACCTTC.

The chain is built from TRBV2 and TRBJ1-2, with a weak D call TRBD1 (5 bases). Looked up from germline, CDR1 is SNHLY and CDR2 is FYNNEI. Deletions cut 6 bases from V and 8 bases from J, with 16 bases between. This CDR3 spans 13 amino acids. The CDR3, as DNA: TGTGCCAGCAGGGGGACCTGGAGCGAAGGCTACACCTTC. Encoded protein: CASRGTWSEGYTF.

The J gene is TRBJ2-1, the V gene TRBV4-1; D uncertain. V lost 2 bases and J 7 bases, leaving 9 bases between the germline ends. This CDR3 contains 13 residues. The germline V gene has CDR1 MGHRA and CDR2 YSYEKL. The CDR3 is CASSQYLENEQFF. The CDR3 nucleotides read TGCGCCAGCAGCCAATATTTAGAGAATGAGCAGTTCTTC.

The CDR3 nucleotides are TGTGCCAGCAGCAGCGAGGGACTTATCTCTGGAAACACCATATATTTT. Amino acids: CASSSEGLISGNTIYF. The V call is TRBV7-9, the J call TRBJ1-3; D might be TRBD1 (5 bases). CDR1 is SEHNR, CDR2 FQNEAQ, per germline (reference sequence). Trimming cost V 5 bases and J 0 bases, with 14 bases left between them. This CDR3 is built from 16 residues. The variable domain in full, completed from reference TRBV7-9 and TRBJ1-3, reads DTGVSQNPRHKITKRGQNVTFRCDPISEHNRLYWYRQTLGQGPEFLTYFQNEAQLEKSRLLSDRFSAERPKGSFSTLEIQRTEQGDSAMYLCASSSEGLISGNTIYFGEGSWLTVV.

The rearrangement uses TRBV11-2 and TRBJ2-1; D is uncertain. The CDR3 sequence is 14 residues long. Germline V gene sequence: CDR1 SGHAT, CDR2 FQNNGV. Deletions cut 2 bases from V and 1 base from J, with 6 bases between. The CDR3 nucleotides read TGTGCCAGCAGCTTATGGGATTCCTACAATGAGCAGTTCTTC. The encoded protein is CASSLWDSYNEQFF.

J is TRBJ2-4 and V is TRBV2; D is ambiguous. The CDR3 consists of 11 residues. Trimming took 4 bases from V and 5 from J, leaving 3 bases between them. Per germline, CDR1 SNHLY and CDR2 FYNNEI. CDR3 in DNA: TGTGCCAGCAGTGGTCAAAACATTCAGTACTTC. Protein sequence: CASSGQNIQYF.

The chain carries TRBV12-5 and TRBJ2-3; no firm D call. Germline assignment: CDR1 LGHNT and CDR2 FRNRAP. V was cut by 0 bases and J by 2 bases, with 9 bases left in between. This CDR3 has 15 amino acids. The CDR3 DNA reads TGTGCTAGTGGTTTGGTAGACGGAGTCACAGATACGCAGTATTTT. The encoded protein is CASGLVDGVTDTQYF. Full variable domain (remainder filled in from reference TRBV12-5 and TRBJ2-3): DARVTQTPRHKVTEMGQEVTMRCQPILGHNTVFWYRQTMMQGLELLAYFRNRAPLDDSGMPKDRFSAEMPDATLATLKIQPSEPRDSAVYFCASGLVDGVTDTQYFGPGTRLTVL.

This clone showed up just once. The V call is TRBV28, the J call TRBJ2-7; 8 positions match TRBD2. Germline CDR1 and CDR2: MDHEN and SYDVKM. V shed 5 bases and J 1 base; nucleotides not matched to a gene: 13. The CDR3 covers 17 residues. The DNA of the CDR3 is TGTGCCAGCAGTCCTTCAGAAACTAGCGGTCATTCCTACGAGCAGTACTTC. Amino acid sequence: CASSPSETSGHSYEQYF.

The chain joins TRBV27 to TRBJ2-1; 8 nucleotides agree with TRBD1. The germline V gene encodes CDR1 MNHEY and CDR2 SMNVEV (reference sequence). The CDR3 has 16 amino acids. After removal of 6 bases from V and 8 bases from J, the junction contained 15 bases not matched to a gene. The CDR3 nucleotides are TGTGCCAGCAGACTAGGTCCCGGACAGGGAAGCTATGAGCAGTTCTTC. Translation: CASRLGPGQGSYEQFF.

The chain combines TRBV7-6 with TRBJ2-7; D gene uncertain. The V gene lost 5 bases and the J gene lost 3 bases, with 11 bases spanning the gap. The CDR3 length is 13 residues. The germline CDR1 and CDR2 sequences are SGHVS and FNYEAQ. The CDR3 loop is CASSPGPSYEQYF. In DNA form, the CDR3 reads TGTGCCAGCAGCCCGGGCCCTAGCTACGAGCAGTACTTC.

This clone was picked up one time. The chain couples TRBV6-5 to TRBJ2-1; maybe TRBD2 (7 bases). Germline values: CDR1 MNHEY, CDR2 SVGAGI. Trimming cost V 8 bases and J 10 bases, with 21 bases left between them. The CDR3 loop spans 14 amino acids. CDR3 sequence reads: CASRRGGASREQFF. In DNA form, the CDR3 reads TGTGCCAGCCGACGTGGGGGGGCTTCACGGGAGCAGTTCTTC.

This chain's CDR3 is CASSFRQGQETQYF. The CDR3 bases are TGCGCCAGCAGCTTCCGACAGGGGCAAGAGACCCAGTACTTC. V usage is TRBV5-1 and J usage is TRBJ2-5, with 8 bases fitting TRBD1. Germline CDR1 and CDR2: SGHRS and YFSETQ. J lost 2 bases, V lost 2 bases, and 2 bases had no gene match. This CDR3 contains 14 residues. Supplemented by reference TRBV5-1 and TRBJ2-5, the full variable domain reads KAGVTQTPRYLIKTRGQQVTLSCSPISGHRSVSWYQQTPGQGLQFLFEYFSETQRNKGNFPGRFSGRQFSNSRSEMNVSTLELGDSALYLCASSFRQGQETQYFGPGTRLLVL.

V gene TRBV4-1 combines with J gene TRBJ2-1; 12 bases line up with TRBD2. Trimming cost V 2 bases and J 8 bases; bases outside gene matches: 7. Germline V CDR1 and CDR2: MGHRA, YSYEKL. The CDR3 totals 16 residues. The CDR3 nucleotides are TGCGCCAGCAGCCAACCGACTAGCGGGAGAACGTATGAGCAGTTCTTC. Residues: CASSQPTSGRTYEQFF.